This entry lists 31 T cell receptor beta chains sequenced from one sample in a study of blood T cell repertoires in COVID-19. TCRdb keeps only in-frame clones here, not all; method: immunoSEQ multiplex PCR. The table shows under 400,000 clones, with roughly nine tenths occurring only once. The specimen sequenced was peripheral blood. The receptors stem from a woman in her fifties or sixties with COVID-19, enrolled during active disease.

Here the CDR3 DNA reads TGTGCCAGTAGTATGTCCGGACTAGCCTCAAGCGATACGCAGTATTTT. It translates to CASSMSGLASSDTQYF. The rearrangement links TRBV19 to TRBJ2-3, with 8 nucleotides matching TRBD2. Germline V CDR1 and CDR2: LNHDA, SQIVND (reference sequence). This CDR3 spans 16 amino acids. Trimming removed 3 bases from V and 6 bases from J; junction bases left unmatched: 11.

The chain uses TRBV29-1 and TRBJ1-5; no reliable D call. V gave up 6 bases and J gave up 1 base, with 10 bases separating them. This CDR3 region has 13 residues. Per the germline V gene, CDR1 is SQVTM and CDR2 is ANQGSEA. CDR3 residues: CSVLIRSNQPQHF. As DNA, the CDR3 is TGCAGCGTCCTGATTCGGAGCAATCAGCCCCAGCATTTT.

This sequence joins TRBV10-3 and TRBJ1-1; D gene unclear. V lost 3 bases to trimming and J lost 7 bases, with 9 bases between them. CDR3 length equals 12 residues. Germline values: CDR1 ENHRY, CDR2 SYGVKD. For the CDR3, the DNA is TGTGCCATCAGTGAAGGGAGGGATGAAGCTTTCTTT. It specifies CAISEGRDEAFF.

J is TRBJ2-6 and V is TRBV5-1; D perhaps matches TRBD2 (5 bases). Germline V gene sequence: CDR1 SGHRS, CDR2 YFSETQ. V was shortened by 4 bases and J by 4 bases, with 9 bases between the two germline ends. This CDR3 has 14 residues. The DNA for the CDR3 is TGCGCCAGCAGCGGGTTAGCGGGGGCCAACGTCCTGACTTTC. Protein product: CASSGLAGANVLTF. The full variable domain, with the rest looked up from reference TRBV5-1 and TRBJ2-6, is KAGVTQTPRYLIKTRGQQVTLSCSPISGHRSVSWYQQTPGQGLQFLFEYFSETQRNKGNFPGRFSGRQFSNSRSEMNVSTLELGDSALYLCASSGLAGANVLTFGAGSRLTVL.

The chain links TRBV19 to TRBJ2-7, with D perhaps matching TRBD1 (6 bases). V lost 1 base, J lost 4 bases, and 11 bases lay in between. This CDR3 is 14 amino acids long. The germline V gene encodes CDR1 LNHDA and CDR2 SQIVND (reference sequence). The DNA of the CDR3 is TGTGCCAGTAGTATAGGGACAGTAGGATACGAGCAGTACTTC. It codes for CASSIGTVGYEQYF.

This sequence joins TRBV11-1 and TRBJ1-1; weak D call: TRBD1 (6 bases). The germline V and J ends were trimmed by 5 bases and 0 bases, with 13 bases remaining between them. The CDR3 length is 15 residues. Germline V gene sequence: CDR1 SGHAT, CDR2 FQDESV (reference sequence). The CDR3 DNA follows: TGTGCCAGCAGCCCGGTGACAGGCCTGAACACTGAAGCTTTCTTT. Translating gives CASSPVTGLNTEAFF. The variable domain in full, completed from reference TRBV11-1 and TRBJ1-1, reads EAEVAQSPRYKITEKSQAVAFWCDPISGHATLYWYRQILGQGPELLVQFQDESVVDDSQLPKDRFSAERLKGVDSTLKIQPAELGDSAMYLCASSPVTGLNTEAFFGQGTRLTVV.

V is TRBV3-1 (or the pseudogene TRBV3-2) and J is TRBJ1-1, with D possibly TRBD1 on 5 matching bases. V gave up 3 bases and J gave up 5 bases, with 13 bases separating them. Germline V CDR1 and CDR2: LGHDT, YNNKEL (reference sequence). This CDR3 comprises 14 residues. For the CDR3, the DNA is TGTGCCAGCAGCCAGGGGACTGGGGGGACTGAAGCTTTCTTT. As protein: CASSQGTGGTEAFF.

This clone came up once. The V gene is TRBV5-1, the J gene TRBJ2-3, with a weak D call TRBD2 (5 bases). The CDR3 sequence is 14 residues long. Trimming took 0 bases from V and 4 from J, leaving 9 bases between them. Germline CDR1 SGHRS, CDR2 YFSETQ. Here the CDR3 DNA reads TGCGCCAGCAGCTTGGTTCCGGGGTCAGATACGCAGTATTTT. As protein: CASSLVPGSDTQYF.

J is TRBJ1-4 and V is TRBV7-2; D unresolved. This CDR3 comprises 15 residues. Germline V gene sequence: CDR1 SGHTA, CDR2 FQGNSA. V was clipped by 0 bases and J by 8 bases, with 13 bases between them. CDR3 sequence: CASSLALGGREKLFF. The CDR3 DNA follows: TGTGCCAGCAGCTTAGCTTTGGGAGGCAGGGAAAAACTGTTTTTT.

The table lists this clone with a count of one. The V and J genes are TRBV5-1 and TRBJ2-3; 13 positions match TRBD2. J lost 4 bases, V lost 0 bases, and 2 bases had no gene match. This CDR3 contains 16 residues. Germline CDR1 SGHRS, CDR2 YFSETQ. CDR3 in amino acids: CASSLDTSGGADTQYF. The DNA of the CDR3 is TGCGCCAGCAGCTTGGATACTAGCGGGGGGGCAGATACGCAGTATTTT.

The V call is TRBV5-1, the J call TRBJ1-1, with 10 nucleotides matching TRBD1. The V gene end was trimmed by 0 bases and the J gene end by 6 bases; junction bases not matched to a gene: 14. Germline-derived CDR1 and CDR2 are SGHRS and YFSETQ. The CDR3 extends over 18 amino acids. The CDR3 nucleotides read TGCGCCAGCAGCTTGGGACACCTTAGCGGGACAGGGGTACCTGAAGCTTTCTTT. Residues: CASSLGHLSGTGVPEAFF.

The chain recombines TRBV19 with TRBJ2-3; weak D call: TRBD1 (5 bases). The CDR3 sequence is 14 residues long. CDR1 and CDR2 from the germline V gene are LNHDA and SQIVND (reference sequence). The V and J ends lost 2 bases and 4 bases respectively, with 10 bases between them. The CDR3 protein is CASSIRAGSDTQYF. Written as DNA, the CDR3 is TGTGCCAGTAGTATACGGGCAGGGTCAGATACGCAGTATTTT.

The gene calls are TRBV6-5 and TRBJ2-2; TRBD1 is a possible D gene (6 bases). The CDR3 is 14 amino acids. V was cut by 5 bases and J by 6 bases, with 13 bases left in between. The germline gives CDR1 MNHEY, CDR2 SVGAGI. CDR3 amino acids: CASSPLRGAGELFF. CDR3 coding DNA: TGTGCCAGCAGTCCCCTCAGGGGTGCCGGGGAGCTGTTTTTT.

J is TRBJ2-6 and V is TRBV4-2, with 8 bases that match TRBD2. The ends lost 0 bases at V and 0 bases at J; junction bases unmatched: 1. From germline, CDR1 is LGHNA and CDR2 YNFKEQ. CDR3 length equals 17 residues. The CDR3 region is CASSQDGTSSGANVLTF. CDR3 bases: TGTGCCAGCAGCCAAGATGGGACTAGCTCTGGGGCCAACGTCCTGACTTTC.

The V gene is TRBV11-2, the J gene TRBJ1-2, with 7 bases aligning to TRBD1. The CDR3 has 12 amino acids. Germline loops: CDR1 SGHAT, CDR2 FQNNGV. J gave up 7 bases and V 5 bases, and 4 bases lay outside the gene matches. CDR3 bases: TGTGCCAGCAGCCTCGACAGGGCTGGCTACACCTTC. Encoded protein: CASSLDRAGYTF.

This rearrangement joins TRBV6-5 to TRBJ1-1, with TRBD1 as a possible D gene (6 bases). CDR3 length: 15 residues. Trimming removed 5 bases from V and 1 base from J, with 14 bases in between. CDR1 is MNHEY and CDR2 is SVGAGI in the germline V gene. In nucleotides, the CDR3 is TGTGCCAGCAGTCGTACCGGGACACAGAACACTGAAGCTTTCTTT. Translating it yields CASSRTGTQNTEAFF.

The CDR3 spells CASQTGDRGREKLFF. CDR3 DNA: TGTGCCAGCCAAACGGGCGACAGGGGGCGTGAAAAACTGTTTTTT. This sequence joins TRBV6-6 and TRBJ1-4; TRBD1 agrees at 10 bases. The trim removed 8 bases at V and 7 bases at J, leaving 10 bases unmatched. This CDR3 contains 15 residues. Germline V lookup: CDR1 MNHNY, CDR2 SVGAGI (reference sequence).

V usage is TRBV2 and J usage is TRBJ1-5; unclear D gene. Trimming took off 6 bases at V and 5 bases at J, with 14 bases between the two ends. The CDR3 sequence is 14 residues long. Per the germline V gene, CDR1 is SNHLY and CDR2 is FYNNEI. The CDR3 coding sequence is TGTGCCAGCAGATTTACAGCGGAGGATCAGCCCCAGCATTTT. Protein: CASRFTAEDQPQHF.

This chain uses TRBV27 with TRBJ2-2; 9 bases are a match to TRBD1. Germline CDR1 MNHEY, CDR2 SMNVEV (reference sequence). Trimming at V came to 1 base and at J to 4 bases, leaving 4 bases not matched to a gene. This CDR3 region has 16 residues. This CDR3 is CASSLWGQGGTGELFF. The CDR3 DNA is TGTGCCAGCAGTTTATGGGGACAGGGTGGCACCGGGGAGCTGTTTTTT.

V is TRBV24-1 and J is TRBJ2-3, with TRBD1 as a possible D gene (6 bases). The CDR3 loop spans 18 amino acids. The V end was cut by 3 bases, the J end by 2 bases, with 20 bases between. Germline V CDR1 and CDR2: KGHDR, SFDVKD. CDR3 sequence: CATSDPALGDTVTDTQYF. DNA for the CDR3: TGTGCCACCAGTGATCCCGCCCTGGGGGACACAGTCACAGATACGCAGTATTTT.

This clone showed up just a few times. The CDR3 DNA reads as TGCGCCAGCAGCTTGCCGGGGACAGGGGGCACCGGGGAGCTGTTTTTT. Translated, it gives CASSLPGTGGTGELFF. This chain uses TRBV5-1 with TRBJ2-2; TRBD1 aligns across 11 bases. The length of the CDR3 is 16 residues. Germline-derived CDR1 and CDR2 are SGHRS and YFSETQ. Germline trimming cut 1 base from V and 4 bases from J; bases unmatched to any gene: 3.

J is TRBJ2-5 and V is TRBV27, with 14 nucleotides matching TRBD2. CDR3 size: 15 residues. J was trimmed by 5 bases and V by 8 bases; bases with no gene match: 7. Germline lookup yields CDR1 MNHEY and CDR2 SMNVEV (reference sequence). The CDR3 is CASGLAGGGVETQYF. The DNA for the CDR3 is TGTGCCAGCGGACTAGCGGGGGGCGGGGTGGAGACCCAGTACTTC.

CDR3 in DNA: TGCGCCAGCAGCTACCGGGGAGGGGATTCCTACGAGCAGTACTTC. Protein product: CASSYRGGDSYEQYF. The genes are TRBV5-1 and TRBJ2-7; TRBD2 matches at 7 bases. This CDR3 contains 15 residues. V trimming: 3 bases; J trimming: 1 base; junction bases outside the gene matches: 7. From germline, CDR1 is SGHRS and CDR2 YFSETQ. Using reference TRBV5-1 and TRBJ2-7 for the parts outside the CDR3, the full variable domain is KAGVTQTPRYLIKTRGQQVTLSCSPISGHRSVSWYQQTPGQGLQFLFEYFSETQRNKGNFPGRFSGRQFSNSRSEMNVSTLELGDSALYLCASSYRGGDSYEQYFGPGTRLTVT.

The chain uses TRBV12-3 or TRBV12-4 and TRBJ1-3, with a weak D call TRBD1 (5 bases). This CDR3 spans 12 amino acids. V was cut by 6 bases and J by 9 bases, with 12 bases left in between. CDR3 DNA: TGTGCCAGCAGCCTTCAAGGGGCCACCATATATTTT. Translated: CASSLQGATIYF.

The chain employs TRBV4-1 and TRBJ2-1; D remains unclear. The germline gives CDR1 MGHRA, CDR2 YSYEKL. This CDR3 comprises 15 residues. V shed 1 base and J shed 7 bases, with 14 bases lying between them. The CDR3 protein is CASSQGPVVKNEQFF. The CDR3 coding sequence is TGCGCCAGCAGCCAAGGTCCGGTCGTGAAGAATGAGCAGTTCTTC.

This sequence joins TRBV2 and TRBJ2-2, with D maybe TRBD1 (5 bases). The CDR3 runs 14 residues. Germline CDR1 is SNHLY and CDR2 is FYNNEI. Trimming left V 6 bases short and J 3 bases short, with 11 bases between. The CDR3 reads CASSNRQYTGELFF. In nucleotides, the CDR3 is TGTGCCAGCAGCAATAGACAGTACACCGGGGAGCTGTTTTTT.

The rearrangement uses TRBV28 and TRBJ1-5; unclear D gene. Trimming took off 3 bases at V and 0 bases at J, with 9 bases between the two ends. Germline V CDR1 and CDR2: MDHEN, SYDVKM. The CDR3 length is 15 residues. In DNA form, the CDR3 reads TGTGCCAGCAGTTTGGCGGGATTTAGCAATCAGCCCCAGCATTTT. Encoded protein: CASSLAGFSNQPQHF.

The rearrangement links TRBV4-1 to TRBJ2-3; D is perhaps TRBD1 (5 bases). The V and J ends lost 0 bases and 6 bases respectively, with 19 bases between them. This CDR3 region has 17 residues. CDR1 and CDR2 from the germline V gene are MGHRA and YSYEKL. CDR3 nucleotides: TGCGCCAGCAGCCAAGAGATCCGTGGGGCCCATGGGGATACGCAGTATTTT. Translation gives CASSQEIRGAHGDTQYF.

This clone showed up just a few times. The chain carries TRBV5-4 and TRBJ2-5; 11 bases fit TRBD2. The CDR3 covers 17 residues. Germline CDR1 and CDR2: SGHNT and YYREEE (reference sequence). After removal of 4 bases from V and 5 bases from J, the junction contained 13 bases not matched to a gene. CDR3 in amino acids: CASSPQVAGGLGETQYF. CDR3 sequence (DNA): TGTGCCAGCAGCCCCCAGGTAGCGGGGGGGCTAGGGGAGACCCAGTACTTC.

In its sample, this clone was seen once. The chain links TRBV11-2 to TRBJ2-3; possibly TRBD2 for D (6 bases). Trimming took 0 bases from V and 6 from J, leaving 13 bases between them. The CDR3 totals 15 residues. Germline-derived CDR1 and CDR2 are SGHAT and FQNNGV. The CDR3: CASSLDRTGGDTQYF. For the CDR3, the DNA is TGTGCCAGCAGCTTAGATAGAACCGGAGGGGATACGCAGTATTTT.

V gene TRBV24-1 combines with J gene TRBJ1-4; TRBD1 agrees at 7 bases. The CDR3 has 13 residues. The V gene's germline CDR1 is KGHDR and CDR2 SFDVKD. Germline trimming cut 8 bases from V and 8 bases from J; bases unmatched to any gene: 7. The CDR3 protein is CATIKGAWEKLFF. In nucleotides, the CDR3 is TGTGCCACCATCAAGGGGGCGTGGGAAAAACTGTTTTTT.